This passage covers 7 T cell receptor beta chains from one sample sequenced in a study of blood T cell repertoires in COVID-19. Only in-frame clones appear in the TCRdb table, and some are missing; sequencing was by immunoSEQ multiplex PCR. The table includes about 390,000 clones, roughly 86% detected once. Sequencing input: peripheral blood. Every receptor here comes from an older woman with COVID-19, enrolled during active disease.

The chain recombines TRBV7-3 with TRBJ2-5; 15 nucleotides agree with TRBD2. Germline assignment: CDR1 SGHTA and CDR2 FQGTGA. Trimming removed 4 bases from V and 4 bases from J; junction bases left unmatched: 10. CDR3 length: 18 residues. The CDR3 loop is CASSSGLAGGARPETQYF. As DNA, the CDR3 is TGTGCCAGCAGCTCCGGACTAGCGGGGGGGGCCCGACCAGAGACCCAGTACTTC. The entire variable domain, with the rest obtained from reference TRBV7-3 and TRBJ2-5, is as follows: GAGVSQTPSNKVTEKGKYVELRCDPISGHTALYWYRQSLGQGPEFLIYFQGTGAADDSGLPNDRFFAVRPEGSVSTLKIQRTERGDSAVYLCASSSGLAGGARPETQYFGPGTRLLVL.

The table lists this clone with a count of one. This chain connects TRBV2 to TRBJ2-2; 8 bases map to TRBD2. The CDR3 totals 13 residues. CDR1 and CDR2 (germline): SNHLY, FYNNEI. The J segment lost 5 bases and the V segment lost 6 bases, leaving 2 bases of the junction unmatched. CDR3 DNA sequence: TGTGCCAGCAGGCGGGGGGCGACCGGGGAGCTGTTTTTT. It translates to CASRRGATGELFF.

CDR3 sequence: CASSFGDRGSLAEAFF. The CDR3 DNA sequence: TGTGCCAGCAGTTTTGGCGACAGGGGGTCTTTGGCTGAAGCTTTCTTT. The chain combines TRBV28 with TRBJ1-1, with 9 bases fitting TRBD1. CDR3 size: 16 residues. The V gene's germline CDR1 is MDHEN and CDR2 SYDVKM. Trimming at V came to 3 bases and at J to 6 bases, leaving 11 bases not matched to a gene.

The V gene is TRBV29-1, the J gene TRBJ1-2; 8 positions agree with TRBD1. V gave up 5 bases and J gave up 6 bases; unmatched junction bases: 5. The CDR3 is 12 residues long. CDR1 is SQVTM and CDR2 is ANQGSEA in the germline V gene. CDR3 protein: CSVRETGDGYTF. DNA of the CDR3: TGCAGCGTTAGAGAGACAGGGGATGGCTACACCTTC.

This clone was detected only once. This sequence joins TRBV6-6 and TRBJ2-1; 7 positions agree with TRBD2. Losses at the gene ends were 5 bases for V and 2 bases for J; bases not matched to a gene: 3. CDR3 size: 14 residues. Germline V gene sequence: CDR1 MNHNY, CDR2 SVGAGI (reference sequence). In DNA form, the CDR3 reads TGTGCCAGCAGTAGACTAGCTACCTACAATGAGCAGTTCTTC. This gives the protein CASSRLATYNEQFF.

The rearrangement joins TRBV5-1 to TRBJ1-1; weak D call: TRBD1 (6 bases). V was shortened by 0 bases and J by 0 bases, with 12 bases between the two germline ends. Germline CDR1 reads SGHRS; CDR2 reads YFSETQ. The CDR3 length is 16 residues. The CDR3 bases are TGCGCCAGCAGCTTGGAACAGGGAGTCATGAACACTGAAGCTTTCTTT. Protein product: CASSLEQGVMNTEAFF.

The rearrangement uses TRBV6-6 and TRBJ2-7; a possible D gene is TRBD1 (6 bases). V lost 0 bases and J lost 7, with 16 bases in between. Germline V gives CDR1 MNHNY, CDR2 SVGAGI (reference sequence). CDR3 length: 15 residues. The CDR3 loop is CASSYSIGDTREQYF. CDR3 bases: TGTGCCAGCAGTTACTCGATAGGGGACACTCGGGAGCAGTACTTC.